This is a list of T cell receptor beta chains from one sample in a study of blood T cell repertoires in COVID-19. TCRdb keeps only in-frame clones here, not all; method: immunoSEQ multiplex PCR. The sample records 150,000 to 200,000 clones, around 84% being singletons. Sequences were obtained from peripheral blood. Receptors originate from a man between 60 and 70 years old with COVID-19, enrolled during active disease. Both conserved end residues are part of each CDR3. A D gene is named only where the DNA matches it firmly. A clone size is listed for some rows: how often the clone was seen (once, few, many), or a class if it is expanded.

abundance | j_gene | v_gene | d_gene | CDR3nt | CDR3aa
. | TRBJ1-4 | TRBV29-1 | . | TGCAGCGTTCCTGCACAGCCAGCTGCAACTAATGAAAAACTGTTTTTT | CSVPAQPAATNEKLFF
once | TRBJ2-7 | TRBV18 | TRBD1 | TGTGCCAGCTCACCGCAGGGGGTCTACGAGCAGTACTTC | CASSPQGVYEQYF
once | TRBJ2-3 | TRBV29-1 | . | TGCAGCGTTGCTCCAGGCACAGATACGCAGTATTTT | CSVAPGTDTQYF
. | TRBJ2-1 | TRBV5-8 | TRBD2 | TGTGCCAGCAGTTATAGTCCGGGACTAGCGGGTCGCAATGAGCAGTTCTTC | CASSYSPGLAGRNEQFF
. | TRBJ2-3 | TRBV6-4 | . | TGTGCCAGCAGTAGCCAGGGGGGAAGCACAGATACGCAGTATTTT | CASSSQGGSTDTQYF
. | TRBJ1-2 | TRBV28 | . | TGTGCCAGCATATCGGTAACCTATGGCTACACCTTC | CASISVTYGYTF
. | TRBJ1-1 | TRBV3-1/TRBV3-2 | . | TGTGCCAGCAGCCTACAGACAGGTCCCACTGAAGCTTTCTTT | CASSLQTGPTEAFF
. | TRBJ2-7 | TRBV9 | TRBD1 | TGTGCCAGCAGCGTGGCTCAGGGGGCCTACGAGCAGTACTTC | CASSVAQGAYEQYF
. | TRBJ2-7 | TRBV5-1 | . | TGCGCCAGCAGCTTAACGGACAGCTCCTACGAGCAGTACTTC | CASSLTDSSYEQYF
once | TRBJ2-5 | TRBV7-7 | . | TGTGCTAGCAGTATTAGTGCGGGTATTGTGGAGACCCAGTACTTC | CASSISAGIVETQYF
. | TRBJ2-1 | TRBV3-1/TRBV3-2 | . | TGTGCCAGCAGCCGAAGCCCTGCCAATGAGCAGTTCTTC | CASSRSPANEQFF
. | TRBJ2-1 | TRBV6-5 | TRBD2 | TGTGCCAGCTCCCCGGGGGGCTCCTACAATGAGCAGTTCTTC | CASSPGGSYNEQFF
many | TRBJ1-6 | TRBV4-3 | . | TGCGCCAGCAGCGCGGGGGTAATCCGGTCACCCCTCCACTTT | CASSAGVIRSPLHF
. | TRBJ2-2 | TRBV12-3/TRBV12-4 | . | TGTGCCAGCCGCTCCTCGGAGCCCGGGGAGCTGTTTTTT | CASRSSEPGELFF
. | TRBJ2-1 | TRBV18 | . | TGTGCCAGCTCACCAAACCTAGGCAATGAGCAGTTCTTC | CASSPNLGNEQFF
. | TRBJ1-2 | TRBV6-5 | . | TGTGCCAGCAGGGATTCAGGGCGTCCTTCGGATGGCTACACCTTC | CASRDSGRPSDGYTF
. | TRBJ1-3 | TRBV18 | . | TGTGCCAGCTCACGTGGAGCGGCGAACTCTGGAAACACCATATATTTT | CASSRGAANSGNTIYF
. | TRBJ1-6 | TRBV9 | . | TGTGCCAGCAGCGTGGGGGGTCACCCTCTTGATTCACCCCTCCACTTT | CASSVGGHPLDSPLHF
few | TRBJ2-2 | TRBV7-2 | TRBD1 | TGTGCCAGCAGCTCCCAAGGGACAGGGCAAAACACCGGGGAGCTGTTTTTT | CASSSQGTGQNTGELFF
. | TRBJ1-2 | TRBV6-2/TRBV6-3 | . | TGTGCCAGCAGTTACGAGGGGGACGCAAACTATGGCTACACCTTC | CASSYEGDANYGYTF
. | TRBJ2-7 | TRBV7-2 | . | TGTGCCAGCAGCTTGGGCTACAAGCAGTACTTC | CASSLGYKQYF
. | TRBJ1-1 | TRBV9 | TRBD1 | TGTGCCAGCAGCGTAGTGGGGACAGGGGACACTGAAGCTTTCTTT | CASSVVGTGDTEAFF
. | TRBJ1-2 | TRBV6-4 | TRBD1 | TGTGCCAGCAGTGAGAGTAGGGGACAGAGTCGCTACACCTTC | CASSESRGQSRYTF
. | TRBJ1-1 | TRBV18 | . | TGTGCCAGCTCATTTGATGCGGGCGGCACTGAAGCTTTCTTT | CASSFDAGGTEAFF
. | TRBJ2-7 | TRBV3-1/TRBV3-2 | . | TGTGCCAGCAGCCAAGGTCCGAGTTACGAGCAGTACTTC | CASSQGPSYEQYF
few | TRBJ2-4 | TRBV4-3 | . | TGCGCCAGCAGCCAAGATCAGGGGAGTGCAAACATTCAGTACTTC | CASSQDQGSANIQYF
. | TRBJ2-1 | TRBV18 | . | TGTGCCAGCTCACCACCTTCTAGCGTCCATGAGCAGTTCTTC | CASSPPSSVHEQFF
. | TRBJ1-2 | TRBV7-8 | . | TGTGCCAGCAGCTCGACCAGGGTCGACTATGGCTACACCTTC | CASSSTRVDYGYTF
. | TRBJ1-1 | TRBV9 | TRBD1 | TGTGCCAGCAGCGTAGCATTCGACAGGGTTACTGAAGCTTTCTTT | CASSVAFDRVTEAFF
. | TRBJ2-1 | TRBV4-2 | . | TGTGCCAGCAGCCAAGAACGAGGAGAGGGCCATGAGCAGTTCTTC | CASSQERGEGHEQFF
. | TRBJ1-1 | TRBV10-3 | TRBD1 | TGTGCCATCAGCGAGGGACAGGGGTTCACTGAAGCTTTCTTT | CAISEGQGFTEAFF
. | TRBJ2-5 | TRBV11-3 | TRBD1 | TGTGCCAGCAGCTTACTGACGTCGAGGGTAGGGCAGGGGGTGGAGACCCAGTACTTC | CASSLLTSRVGQGVETQYF
. | TRBJ2-2 | TRBV12-3/TRBV12-4 | . | TGTGCCAGCACCCGAAGCGGAGGCGGGGAGCTGTTTTTT | CASTRSGGGELFF